This T cell receptor (beta chain) was found in a study of T cell responses to AZD1222 COVID-19 vaccine. Germline V lookup: CDR1 KGHDR, CDR2 SFDVKD. The CDR3 is made up of 13 amino acids. Trimming took 5 bases from V and 11 from J, leaving 17 bases between them. The repertoire was sequenced with immunoSEQ multiplex PCR; TCRdb's copy has only in-frame clones and lacks some. Altogether more than 75,000 clones are present, roughly 90% being singletons, with the ten largest covering 7.5%. This receptor was taken from an adult in good health. V is TRBV24-1 and J is TRBJ1-2, with D uncertain. Sequencing used peripheral blood, obtained on day 0 of AZD1222 vaccination. The CDR3 DNA is TGTGCCACCAGTGGTGCTTCGACTGAATATTACACCTTC. It is translated as CATSGASTEYYTF.